The 7 T cell receptor beta chains below come from one sample, sequenced in a study of blood T cell repertoires in COVID-19. The data were produced by immunoSEQ multiplex PCR, yet TCRdb's version contains in-frame clones alone and is incomplete. The sample has approximately 290,000 clones; 80% to 90% are singletons. Sequencing input: PBMCs or T cells enriched from blood (not recorded which). Receptors originate from a woman aged 30 to 39 who had recovered from COVID-19.

The chain has TRBV6-5 and TRBJ1-1; D is uncertain. This CDR3 has 13 residues. V lost 10 bases and J 2 bases, leaving 14 bases between the germline ends. Germline V lookup: CDR1 MNHEY, CDR2 SVGAGI. CDR3 bases: TGTGCCATCGGAAGGAACTACAACACTGAAGCTTTCTTT. It yields the protein CAIGRNYNTEAFF.

This sequence joins TRBV7-6 and TRBJ1-3, with D possibly TRBD1 on 6 matching bases. The CDR3 is 16 residues long. V was trimmed by 4 bases and J by 2 bases, leaving 15 bases between them. The germline CDR1 and CDR2 sequences are SGHVS and FNYEAQ. CDR3 loop: CASSSYRVEAGNTIYF. The CDR3 DNA reads as TGTGCCAGCAGCTCCTACAGGGTGGAAGCTGGAAACACCATATATTTT.

The chain uses TRBV2 and TRBJ1-6; 7 bases match TRBD1. The ends lost 7 bases at V and 9 bases at J; junction bases unmatched: 9. Germline CDR1 SNHLY, CDR2 FYNNEI. The CDR3 covers 14 residues. The CDR3 region is CASNEQGRGSPLHF. The CDR3, as DNA: TGTGCCAGCAACGAACAGGGGAGAGGTTCACCCCTCCACTTT.

The V gene is TRBV6-5, the J gene TRBJ1-2; TRBD1 agrees at 7 bases. In germline, CDR1 is MNHEY, CDR2 SVGAGI. Unmatched junction bases numbered 6, after V lost 4 bases and J lost 4 bases. The CDR3 consists of 14 residues. CDR3 protein: CASSSLTGTYGYTF. In nucleotides, the CDR3 is TGTGCCAGCAGTTCCCTGACAGGGACCTATGGCTACACCTTC.

The chain employs TRBV20-1 and TRBJ1-6; D is undetermined. Germline-derived CDR1 and CDR2 are DFQATT and SNEGSKA (reference sequence). Trimming removed 3 bases from V and 0 bases from J, with 9 bases in between. The CDR3 has 15 amino acids. The CDR3 DNA reads as TGCAGTGCTAGTAAGGAGAGCTCCTATAATTCACCCCTCCACTTT. This codes for CSASKESSYNSPLHF.

This chain's CDR3 is CASSDEAGSYEQYF. The CDR3 nucleotides are TGTGCCAGCAGTGACGAGGCGGGCTCCTACGAGCAGTACTTC. The rearrangement links TRBV25-1 to TRBJ2-7, with a tentative D call TRBD2 (5 bases). Trimming shortened V by 3 bases and J by 0 bases, and 9 bases separated the two germline ends. The germline gives CDR1 MGHDK, CDR2 SYGVNS. This CDR3 has 14 amino acids.

V usage is TRBV5-4 and J usage is TRBJ1-2, with 9 bases lining up with TRBD1. V lost 0 bases, J lost 5 bases, and 8 bases stayed unmatched. The CDR3 sequence is 16 residues long. Germline CDR1 SGHNT, CDR2 YYREEE (reference sequence). CDR3 nucleotide sequence: TGTGCCAGCAGCTTGGGAGCACAGGGGGCTTTGTATGGCTACACCTTC. Its protein product is CASSLGAQGALYGYTF.